This TCR beta chain was sequenced during a study of control samples from healthy donors and cancer patients. Libraries were prepared by immunoSEQ multiplex PCR; TCRdb keeps only in-frame clonotypes and omits some of them. The table lists more than 150,000 clones, roughly 93% of them singletons, with 1.4% to 1.5% in the top ten. CDR3 length equals 16 residues. CDR1 is LNHDA and CDR2 is SQIVND in the germline V gene (reference sequence). Trimming shortened V by 5 bases and J by 5 bases, and 18 bases separated the two germline ends. V usage is TRBV19 and J usage is TRBJ2-2; the D gene is possibly TRBD2 (6 bases). This sequence was found in a man aged 18 to 29 in good health. The sample consisted of blood. The CDR3 is CASSPRGKGVTGELFF. The CDR3 DNA is TGTGCCAGTAGTCCCCGGGGGAAGGGTGTAACCGGGGAGCTGTTTTTT.